This T cell receptor beta chain was observed in a study of cytomegalovirus exposure and HLA in healthy donors. Findings and limits, study-wide: Sequence variants that were highly shared formed a cluster that was likely a sequencing artifact. Across donors, most TCRs were seen rarely, yet some public ones were widespread. For most TCR beta V segments, an earlier analysis put the productive rate at about 87% or about 30% of the time. Among the CMV-associated chains, three were confirmed in vitro as specific for CMV antigens.

This CDR3 contains 13 residues. Trimming cost V 3 bases and J 1 base, with 7 bases left between them. Germline CDR1 and CDR2: SGDLS and YYNGEE. Use of 60 Vbeta and 13 Jbeta primers characterized the PCR. Libraries were prepared by immunoSEQ multiplex PCR; TCRdb keeps only in-frame clonotypes and omits some of them. The repertoire includes around 100,000 clones, 70% of them detected once, and 8.7% sits in the top ten. As for this clone: Its target is not known.

Sequenced input: PBMCs. The clonotype comes from a man aged 25 to 45 in good health and CMV-seropositive. V gene TRBV9 combines with J gene TRBJ1-1, with D possibly matching TRBD1 (5 bases). The CDR3 sequence is CASSAGQNTEAFF. The CDR3 DNA sequence: TGTGCCAGCAGCGCCGGACAGAACACTGAAGCTTTCTTT.